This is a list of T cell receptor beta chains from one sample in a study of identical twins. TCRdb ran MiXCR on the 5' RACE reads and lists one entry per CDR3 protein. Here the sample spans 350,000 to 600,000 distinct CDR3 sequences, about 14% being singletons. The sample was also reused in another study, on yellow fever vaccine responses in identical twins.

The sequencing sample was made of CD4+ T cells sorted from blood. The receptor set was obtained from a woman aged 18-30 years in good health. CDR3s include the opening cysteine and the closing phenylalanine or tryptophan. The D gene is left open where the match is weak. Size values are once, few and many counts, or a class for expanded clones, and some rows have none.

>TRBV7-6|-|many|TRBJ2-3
CATWAGVDTQYF
TGTGCCACCTGGGCTGGGGTCGATACGCAGTATTTT
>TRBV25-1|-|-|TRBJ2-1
CASSGNRAEQFF
TGTGCCAGCAGTGGAAACAGGGCTGAGCAGTTCTTC
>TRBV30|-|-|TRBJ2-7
CAWRDFNEQYF
TGTGCCTGGAGGGACTTCAACGAGCAGTACTTC
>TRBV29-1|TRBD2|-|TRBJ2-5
CSAPSRGGQETQYF
TGCAGCGCCCCCAGCCGCGGGGGGCAAGAGACCCAGTACTTC
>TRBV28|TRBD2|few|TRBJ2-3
CASSSSGDTDTQYF
TGTGCCAGCAGTTCCAGCGGGGACACAGATACGCAGTATTTT
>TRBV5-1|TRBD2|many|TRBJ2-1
CASKLAGGNEQFF
TGCGCCAGCAAGCTAGCGGGAGGCAATGAGCAGTTCTTC
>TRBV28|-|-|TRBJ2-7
CASNLGGGHWDEQYF
TGTGCCAGCAATTTGGGGGGCGGACACTGGGACGAGCAGTACTTC
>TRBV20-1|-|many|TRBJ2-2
CSAIFSARNTGELFF
TGCAGTGCTATTTTCTCGGCGCGTAACACCGGGGAGCTGTTTTTT
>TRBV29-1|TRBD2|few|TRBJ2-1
CSTLGAGASSYNEQFF
TGCAGCACCTTGGGAGCGGGAGCGAGCTCCTACAATGAGCAGTTCTTC
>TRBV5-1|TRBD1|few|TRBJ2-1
CASSPGTGGDNEQFF
TGCGCCAGCAGCCCCGGGACAGGGGGGGACAATGAGCAGTTCTTC
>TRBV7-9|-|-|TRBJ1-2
CASSAPDRANYGYTF
TGTGCCAGCAGCGCACCCGACAGAGCTAACTATGGCTACACCTTC
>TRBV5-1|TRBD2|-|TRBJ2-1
CASSLVPLTSSYNEQFF
TGCGCCAGCAGCTTGGTCCCTCTGACTAGCAGCTACAATGAGCAGTTCTTC
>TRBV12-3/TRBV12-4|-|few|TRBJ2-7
CASSPQGLPYEQYF
TGTGCCAGCAGTCCCCAGGGTTTACCCTACGAGCAGTACTTC
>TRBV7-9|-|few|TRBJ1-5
CASSLVAGQPQHF
TGTGCCAGCAGCTTAGTGGCGGGACAGCCCCAGCATTTT
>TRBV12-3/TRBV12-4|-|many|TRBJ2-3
CASSLGGTSTDTQYF
TGTGCCAGCAGTTTGGGCGGTACTAGCACAGATACGCAGTATTTT
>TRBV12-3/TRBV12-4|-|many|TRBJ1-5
CASSPRINQPQHF
TGTGCCAGCAGTCCCCGGATCAATCAGCCCCAGCATTTT
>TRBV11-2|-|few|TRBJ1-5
CASSPVQGDSNQPQHF
TGTGCCAGCAGCCCCGTACAGGGAGATAGCAATCAGCCCCAGCATTTT
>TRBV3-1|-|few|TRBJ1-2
CASSQDPGERYGYTF
TGTGCCAGCAGCCAAGATCCCGGGGAACGCTATGGCTACACCTTC